One T cell receptor beta chain is described in this entry. Its antigen is unidentified. The data stem from a study of cytomegalovirus exposure and HLA in healthy donors. The study's findings and limits: High sensitivity and specificity were reportedly achieved when the classifier diagnosed cytomegalovirus status. The study put 150 or so TCR beta chains on its list as cytomegalovirus-associated. For TCR beta chains, V- and J-gene trimming was later linked to a missense DCLRE1C variant. What was likely a sequencing artifact was a cluster of highly shared sequence variants.

PCR employed 60 Vbeta and 13 Jbeta primers. Measured with immunoSEQ multiplex PCR; TCRdb has only the in-frame clones, and not every one. The table counts under 120,000 clones; about 0.59% lies in the top ten. Germline CDR1 reads KGHSH; CDR2 reads LQKENI. The CDR3 totals 17 residues. The J segment lost 6 bases and the V segment lost 6 bases, leaving 18 bases of the junction unmatched. Sequencing was performed on PBMCs. The TCR sequence derives from a man aged 45-60 years in good health and CMV-seronegative. This chain links TRBV18 with TRBJ2-3; 7 bases match TRBD1. DNA of the CDR3: TGTGCCAGCTCCCTGGACAGGCAACTAACGGCGGTTGATACGCAGTATTTT. Residues: CASSLDRQLTAVDTQYF.